One sample yielded the 18 T cell receptor beta chains listed below, sequenced in a study of vaccination and CD4 T cells after COVID-19. The treatment is: roughly 10-day PBMC culture with coronavirus spike peptide pools or control peptides (ViraFEST assay). These receptors have no known antigen. Sequencing of DNA taken from cultured CD4+ T cells relied on the Oncomine TCR Beta short-read assay. TCRdb used MiXCR to reprocess the PCR reads, holding one entry per CDR3 protein. Seen here are 7,000 or so distinct CDR3 sequences, about 79% observed once, and the top ten hold about 34%. Specimen: CD4+ T cells from blood, cultured in vitro. The receptors were gathered from a human donor who had recovered from COVID-19.

This sequence joins TRBV10-3 and TRBJ2-7, with TRBD1 identical over 12 bases. V lost 6 bases, J lost 2 bases, and 5 bases stayed unmatched. The CDR3 is made up of 15 amino acids. The germline V gene encodes CDR1 ENHRY and CDR2 SYGVKD. The CDR3 nucleotides are TGTGCCATCAGAGTCGGGACAGGGGGCCCCTACGAGCAGTACTTC. This encodes CAIRVGTGGPYEQYF.

Only a few counts were recorded for this clonotype. This rearrangement joins TRBV6-1 to TRBJ2-5; TRBD2 aligns across 8 bases. V was clipped by 10 bases and J by 4 bases; unmatched bases: 14. CDR3 length: 15 amino acids. CDR1 is MNHNS, CDR2 SASEGT, per germline. CDR3 sequence (DNA): TGTGCCATTAAACGGGGGGGCGAGGGGAGAGAGACCCAGTACTTC. Its protein is CAIKRGGEGRETQYF.

The J gene is TRBJ2-5, the V gene TRBV5-4; the D gene is possibly TRBD2 (5 bases). The CDR3 sequence is 13 residues long. Germline values: CDR1 SGHNT, CDR2 YYREEE (reference sequence). Deletions cut 2 bases from V and 5 bases from J, with 10 bases between. The CDR3 sequence is CASSLGSKETQYF. The CDR3 coding sequence is TGTGCCAGCAGCTTAGGGAGCAAGGAGACCCAGTACTTC.

CDR3 amino acids: CASKAGDNSGANVLTF. The CDR3, as DNA: TGTGCCAGCAAAGCAGGGGATAACTCTGGGGCCAACGTCCTGACTTTC. The V and J genes are TRBV27 and TRBJ2-6, with TRBD1 as a possible D gene (6 bases). Germline V gene lookup returns CDR1 MNHEY and CDR2 SMNVEV (reference sequence). The ends were cut back, 7 bases at V and 0 bases at J, with 13 bases in the middle. The CDR3 is made up of 16 amino acids. The full variable domain, with the rest looked up from reference TRBV27 and TRBJ2-6, is EAQVTQNPRYLITVTGKKLTVTCSQNMNHEYMSWYRQDPGLGLRQIYYSMNVEVTDKGDVPEGYKVSRKEKRNFPLILESPSPNQTSLYFCASKAGDNSGANVLTFGAGSRLTVL.

This chain uses TRBV20-1 with TRBJ2-3; weak D call: TRBD2 (5 bases). CDR3 length equals 14 residues. Trimming cost V 5 bases and J 3 bases, with 15 bases left between them. Per the germline V gene, CDR1 is DFQATT and CDR2 is SNEGSKA (reference sequence). The CDR3 protein is CSAPSIGLTDTQYF. The CDR3 bases are TGCAGTGCTCCTTCGATCGGACTGACAGATACGCAGTATTTT.

The rearrangement uses TRBV7-8 and TRBJ2-7; 7 bases are shared with TRBD1. From germline, CDR1 is SGHVS and CDR2 FQNEAQ. The CDR3 extends over 15 amino acids. Unmatched junction bases numbered 6, after V lost 4 bases and J lost 0 bases. The CDR3 loop is CASSSTGLSSYEQYF. The CDR3 DNA reads TGTGCCAGCAGCTCGACAGGGTTGAGCTCCTACGAGCAGTACTTC.

V usage is TRBV6-1 and J usage is TRBJ2-5; D might be TRBD2 (5 bases). The V gene's germline CDR1 is MNHNS and CDR2 SASEGT. This CDR3 spans 12 amino acids. V was shortened by 6 bases and J by 2 bases, with 7 bases between the two germline ends. In DNA, the CDR3 is TGTGCCAGCAGCCGGGGTCAAGAGACCCAGTACTTC. Its translation: CASSRGQETQYF.

This clonotype was recorded once. This sequence joins TRBV6-1 and TRBJ2-5, with D possibly TRBD1 on 6 matching bases. Germline CDR1 MNHNS, CDR2 SASEGT. The CDR3 spans 15 residues. V lost 3 bases to trimming and J lost 0 bases, with 11 bases between them. CDR3: CASSDNRENQETQYF. The CDR3 region has the DNA TGTGCCAGCAGTGACAACAGGGAAAACCAAGAGACCCAGTACTTC.

The chain uses TRBV12-3 or TRBV12-4 and TRBJ1-2; weak D call: TRBD1 (6 bases). V dropped 4 bases and J dropped 2 bases, with 17 bases sitting between them. The CDR3 spans 16 residues. Written as DNA, the CDR3 is TGTGCCAGCAGTTCCAGGGGTGACCCGCACAACTATGGCTACACCTTC. It yields the protein CASSSRGDPHNYGYTF.

The V call is TRBV10-3, the J call TRBJ1-6; no reliable D call. Trimming took 3 bases from V and 14 from J, leaving 8 bases between them. Looked up from germline, CDR1 is ENHRY and CDR2 is SYGVKD. The CDR3 spans 11 residues. The CDR3: CAISDGLSLHF. The CDR3 coding sequence is TGTGCCATCAGTGATGGCCTTTCCCTCCACTTT.

CDR3 bases: TGTGCCAGTAGTAGCTTTACAGGGCGCACTGAAGCTTTCTTT. Translating gives CASSSFTGRTEAFF. The gene calls are TRBV19 and TRBJ1-1; tentatively, D is TRBD1 (6 bases). Germline CDR1 LNHDA, CDR2 SQIVND (reference sequence). Trimming took off 4 bases at V and 4 bases at J, with 13 bases between the two ends. The length of the CDR3 is 14 residues.

Written as DNA, the CDR3 is TGTGCCAGCAGTTTGTCTGCGGCCTCCTATAATTCACCCCTCCACTTT. It specifies CASSLSAASYNSPLHF. The chain uses TRBV27 and TRBJ1-6; no clear D. CDR3 length: 16 residues. CDR1 is MNHEY and CDR2 is SMNVEV in the germline V gene (reference sequence). The V end was cut by 3 bases, the J end by 0 bases, with 9 bases between.

The chain couples TRBV25-1 to TRBJ1-5, with D unclear. Trimming pared 2 bases from V and 4 bases from J, leaving 3 bases between. There are 12 residues in the CDR3. Germline lookup yields CDR1 MGHDK and CDR2 SYGVNS. The CDR3: CASSERNQPQHF. In DNA, the CDR3 is TGTGCCAGCAGTGAACGAAATCAGCCCCAGCATTTT. The full variable domain, completed using reference TRBV25-1 and TRBJ1-5, is EADIYQTPRYLVIGTGKKITLECSQTMGHDKMYWYQQDPGMELHLIHYSYGVNSTEKGDLSSESTVSRIRTEHFPLTLESARPSHTSQYLCASSERNQPQHFGDGTRLSIL.

J is TRBJ2-1 and V is TRBV5-1; D is possibly TRBD2 (5 bases). The J call is doubtful: the DNA matches TRBJ2-5 better. The germline V gene has CDR1 SGHRS and CDR2 YFSETQ. This CDR3 region has 12 residues. The CDR3 loop reads CASSLDGGTQYF. For the CDR3, the DNA is TGCGCCAGCAGCTTGGACGGAGGGACCCAGTACTTC.

The rearrangement joins TRBV7-2 to TRBJ1-2; 8 bases are a match to TRBD1. CDR1 and CDR2 (germline): SGHTA, FQGNSA. CDR3 length equals 16 residues. Unmatched junction bases numbered 7, after V lost 1 base and J lost 3 bases. CDR3 residues: CASSLEQGVGDYGYTF. CDR3 DNA: TGTGCCAGCAGCTTAGAACAGGGGGTCGGTGACTATGGCTACACCTTC.

J is TRBJ2-2 and V is TRBV7-9; no reliable D call. CDR3 size: 15 residues. Germline V gives CDR1 SEHNR, CDR2 FQNEAQ (reference sequence). Trimming removed 6 bases at V and 6 bases at J, with 17 bases between. The CDR3 sequence is CASSPFEVLAGELFF. The DNA of the CDR3 is TGTGCCAGCAGTCCGTTTGAGGTTCTGGCCGGGGAGCTGTTTTTT.

This clonotype is medium-sized within its sample. This chain connects TRBV7-9 to TRBJ2-1; 9 bases are a match to TRBD1. V dropped 5 bases and J dropped 6; count of bases not matched to a gene: 8. CDR3 length equals 15 residues. Germline CDR1 reads SEHNR; CDR2 reads FQNEAQ (reference sequence). The CDR3 sequence: CASSASGTGPNEQFF. The CDR3 DNA is TGTGCCAGCAGCGCCTCCGGGACAGGGCCCAATGAGCAGTTCTTC.

V usage is TRBV10-3 and J usage is TRBJ1-1; no clear D gene. Germline V gene lookup returns CDR1 ENHRY and CDR2 SYGVKD. Trimming removed 0 bases from V and 6 bases from J, with 14 bases in between. This CDR3 has 15 residues. CDR3 DNA: TGTGCCATCAGTGAGTCGGAAGCCCTAGGTGCTGAAGCTTTCTTT. Residues: CAISESEALGAEAFF.